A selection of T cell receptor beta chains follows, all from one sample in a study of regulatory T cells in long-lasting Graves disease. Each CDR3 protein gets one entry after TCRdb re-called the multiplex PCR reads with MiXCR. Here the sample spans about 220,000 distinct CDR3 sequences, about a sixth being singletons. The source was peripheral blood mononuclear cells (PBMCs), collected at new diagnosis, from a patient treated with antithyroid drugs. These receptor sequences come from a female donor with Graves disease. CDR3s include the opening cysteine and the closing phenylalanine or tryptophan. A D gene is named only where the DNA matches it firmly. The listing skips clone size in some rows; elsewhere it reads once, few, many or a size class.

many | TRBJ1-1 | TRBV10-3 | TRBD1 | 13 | CAISDGTGEEAFF | TGTGCCATCAGTGATGGGACAGGGGAAGAAGCTTTCTTT
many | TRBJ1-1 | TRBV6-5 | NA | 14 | CASSYLGLATEAFF | TGTGCCAGCAGTTACCTAGGGTTGGCCACTGAAGCTTTCTTT
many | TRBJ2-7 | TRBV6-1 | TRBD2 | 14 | CASRGLALSYEQYF | TGTGCCAGCAGAGGACTAGCGCTATCCTACGAGCAGTACTTC
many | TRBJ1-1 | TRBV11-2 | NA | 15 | CASSSRPGEDTEAFF | TGTGCCAGCAGCTCCCGCCCCGGGGAAGACACTGAAGCTTTCTTT
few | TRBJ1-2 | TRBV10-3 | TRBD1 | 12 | CAISRDRGGYTF | TGTGCCATCTCACGGGACAGGGGAGGCTACACCTTC
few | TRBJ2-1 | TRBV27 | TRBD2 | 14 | CASSNLAGRNEQFF | TGTGCCAGCAGTAACCTAGCGGGAAGAAATGAGCAGTTCTTC
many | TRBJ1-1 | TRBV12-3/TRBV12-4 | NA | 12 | CASSFSQFEAFF | TGTGCCAGCAGTTTTAGCCAGTTTGAAGCTTTCTTT
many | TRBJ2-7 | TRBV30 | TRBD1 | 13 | CAYTRDRGDRQYF | TGTGCCTACACGCGGGACAGGGGCGATCGGCAGTACTTC
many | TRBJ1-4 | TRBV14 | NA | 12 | CASSQLSEKLFF | TGTGCCAGCAGCCAGCTAAGTGAAAAACTGTTTTTT
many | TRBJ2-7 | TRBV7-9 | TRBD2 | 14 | CASSQGLAGEEQYF | TGTGCCAGCAGCCAAGGACTAGCGGGGGAGGAGCAGTACTTC
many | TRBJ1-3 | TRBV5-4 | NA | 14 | CASSGQFSGNTIYF | TGTGCCAGCAGCGGACAGTTCTCTGGAAACACCATATATTTT
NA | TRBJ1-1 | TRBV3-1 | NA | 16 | CASSDATGIVGTEAFF | TGTGCCAGCAGTGACGCAACAGGGATTGTCGGCACTGAAGCTTTCTTT
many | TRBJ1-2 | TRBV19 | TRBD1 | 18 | CASRPPGQVYRNDYGYTF | TGTGCCAGTAGGCCACCGGGACAGGTTTATAGAAATGACTATGGCTACACCTTC
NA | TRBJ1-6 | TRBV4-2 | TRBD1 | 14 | CASSLGTDNSPLHF | TGTGCCAGCAGCCTAGGGACAGATAATTCACCCCTCCACTTT
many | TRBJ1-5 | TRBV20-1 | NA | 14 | CSARVGGGNQPQHF | TGCAGTGCTAGAGTGGGGGGGGGGAACCAGCCCCAGCATTTT
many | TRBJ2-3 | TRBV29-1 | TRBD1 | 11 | CSVLGQGPQYF | TGCAGCGTTCTAGGACAGGGGCCGCAGTATTTT